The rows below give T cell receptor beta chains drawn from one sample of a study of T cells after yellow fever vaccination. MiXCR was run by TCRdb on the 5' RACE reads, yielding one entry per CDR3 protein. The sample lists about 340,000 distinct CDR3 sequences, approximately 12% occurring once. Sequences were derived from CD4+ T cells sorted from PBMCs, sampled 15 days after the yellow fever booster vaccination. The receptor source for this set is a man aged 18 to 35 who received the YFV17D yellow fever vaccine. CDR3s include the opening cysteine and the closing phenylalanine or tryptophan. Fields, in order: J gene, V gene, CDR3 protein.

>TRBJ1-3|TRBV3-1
CASSKSGSGNTIYF
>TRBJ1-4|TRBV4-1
CASSQGFGPNEKLFF
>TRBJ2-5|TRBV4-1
CASSQDTMGLAGSRPETQYF
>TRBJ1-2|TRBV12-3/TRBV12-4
CASSPTDRGRGGYTF
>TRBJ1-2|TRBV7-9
CASSPRTGDGYTF
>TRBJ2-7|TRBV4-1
CASSHNTVSGYEQYF
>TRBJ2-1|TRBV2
CASSEQGTYNEQFF
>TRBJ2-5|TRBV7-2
CASSPALRETQYF
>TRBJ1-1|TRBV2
CASSLDSYTEAFF
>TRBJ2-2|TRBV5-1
CASSLLSNTGELFF
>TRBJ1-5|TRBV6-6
CASSYGSSQPQHF
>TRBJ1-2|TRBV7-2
CASSLAYGTSPYGYTF
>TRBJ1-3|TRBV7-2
CASSLVDRGNTIYF
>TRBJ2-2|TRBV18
CASSPRGQSTGELFF
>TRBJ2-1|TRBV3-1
CASSQPGLAHNEQFF
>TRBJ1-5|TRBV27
CASSLAPQQGRNQPQHF
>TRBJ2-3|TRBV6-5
CATERAGGRDTQYF
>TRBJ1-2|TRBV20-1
CSARVTGGYTF
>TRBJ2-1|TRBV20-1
CSARDAGEQFF
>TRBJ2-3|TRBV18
CASSPPEGATDTQYF
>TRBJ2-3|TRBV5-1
CASSLTTGGRTDTQYF
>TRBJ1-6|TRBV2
CAGGQEYNSPLHF
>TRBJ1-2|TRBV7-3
CASSPGNYNGNYGYTF
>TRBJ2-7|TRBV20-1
CSARRGAYEQYF
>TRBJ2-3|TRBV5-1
CASSLLDPTTDTQYF
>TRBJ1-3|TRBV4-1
CASSHPTAGNTIYF
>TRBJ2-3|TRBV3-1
CASSQDGRRGRSPTDTQYF
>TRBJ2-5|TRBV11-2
CASSGRRTGRVGTQYF
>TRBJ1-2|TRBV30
CAWSVLGGNYGYTF
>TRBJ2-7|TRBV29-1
CSAWDTFGEQYF
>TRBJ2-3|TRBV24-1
CATSNQGQGASTDTQYF
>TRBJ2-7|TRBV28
CASSPFGPSYEQYF